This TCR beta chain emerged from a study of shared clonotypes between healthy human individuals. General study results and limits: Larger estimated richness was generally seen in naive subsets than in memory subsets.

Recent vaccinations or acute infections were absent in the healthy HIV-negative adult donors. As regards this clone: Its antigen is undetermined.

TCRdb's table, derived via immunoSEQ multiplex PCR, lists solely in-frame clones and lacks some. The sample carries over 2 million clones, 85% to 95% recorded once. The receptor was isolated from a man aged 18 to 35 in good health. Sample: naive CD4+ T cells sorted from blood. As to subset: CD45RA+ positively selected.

The CDR3 sequence is CAISESRTPVQETQYF. The CDR3, as DNA: TGTGCCATCAGTGAGTCTAGGACTCCGGTCCAAGAGACCCAGTACTTC. The chain joins TRBV10-3 to TRBJ2-5, with D maybe TRBD2 (5 bases). V lost 0 bases to trimming and J lost 1 base, with 12 bases between them. CDR1 is ENHRY, CDR2 SYGVKD, per germline. CDR3 size: 16 residues.